The clone carrying this TCR beta chain was recorded once. Its specificity is unknown. This specimen comes from a study of CD4 T cells in relation to SARS-CoV-2 and coronaviruses. Germline values: CDR1 MNHEY, CDR2 SVGAGI. There are 13 residues in the CDR3. Trimming stripped 2 bases from V and 6 bases from J, with 7 bases between. Measured with immunoSEQ multiplex PCR; TCRdb has only the in-frame clones, and not every one. The table has approximately 41,000 clones, approximately 87% seen once. This TCR derives from an adult with COVID-19. The material sequenced was naive CD4+ T cells from PBMCs, cultured in vitro. Sample subset: naive CD4+ T cells isolated by negative enrichment. The J gene is TRBJ2-2, the V gene TRBV6-5; no definite D call. The DNA of the CDR3 is TGTGCCAGCAGTTACAAAAAGGCCGGGGAGCTGTTTTTT. This sequence encodes CASSYKKAGELFF.